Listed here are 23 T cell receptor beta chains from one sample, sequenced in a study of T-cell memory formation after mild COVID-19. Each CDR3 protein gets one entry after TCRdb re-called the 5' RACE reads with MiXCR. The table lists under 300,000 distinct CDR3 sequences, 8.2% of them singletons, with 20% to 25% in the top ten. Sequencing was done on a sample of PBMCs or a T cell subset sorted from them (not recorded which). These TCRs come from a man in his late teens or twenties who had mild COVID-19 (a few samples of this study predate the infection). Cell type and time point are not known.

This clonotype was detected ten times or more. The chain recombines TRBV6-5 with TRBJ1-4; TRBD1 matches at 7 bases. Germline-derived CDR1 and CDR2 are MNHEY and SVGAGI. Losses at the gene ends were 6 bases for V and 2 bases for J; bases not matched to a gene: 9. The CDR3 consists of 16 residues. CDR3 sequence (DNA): TGTGCCAGCAGGACCTCCTACAGGGGCACTAATGAAAAACTGTTTTTT. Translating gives CASRTSYRGTNEKLFF.

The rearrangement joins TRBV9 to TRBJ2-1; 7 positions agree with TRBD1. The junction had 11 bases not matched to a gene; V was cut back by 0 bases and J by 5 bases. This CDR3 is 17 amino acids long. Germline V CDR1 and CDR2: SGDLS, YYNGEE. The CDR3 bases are TGTGCCAGCAGCGTAGCCGTGGGGGCAGGGGGACACAATGAGCAGTTCTTC. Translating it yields CASSVAVGAGGHNEQFF.

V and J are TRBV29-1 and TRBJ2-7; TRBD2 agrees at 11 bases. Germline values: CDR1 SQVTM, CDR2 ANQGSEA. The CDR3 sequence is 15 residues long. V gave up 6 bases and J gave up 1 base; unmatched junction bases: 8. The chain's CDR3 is CSVETSGVQSYEQYV. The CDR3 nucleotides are TGCAGCGTGGAGACTAGCGGGGTGCAATCCTACGAGCAGTACGTC.

The chain's CDR3 is CASTTKRGGAEKLFF. The DNA for the CDR3 is TGCGCCAGCACCACAAAGAGGGGGGGAGCGGAAAAACTGTTTTTT. The chain links TRBV10-2 to TRBJ1-4; D is possibly TRBD1 (6 bases). CDR1 and CDR2 from the germline V gene are WSHSY and SAAADI. CDR3 size: 15 residues. Trimming pared 7 bases from V and 8 bases from J, leaving 20 bases between.

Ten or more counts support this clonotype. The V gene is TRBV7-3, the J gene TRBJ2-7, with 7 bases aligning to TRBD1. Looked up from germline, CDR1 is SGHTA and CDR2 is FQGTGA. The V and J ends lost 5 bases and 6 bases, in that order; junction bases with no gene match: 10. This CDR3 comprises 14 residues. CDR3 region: CASSIQGQVSEQYF. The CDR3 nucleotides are TGTGCCAGCAGCATACAGGGGCAGGTCTCCGAGCAGTACTTC.

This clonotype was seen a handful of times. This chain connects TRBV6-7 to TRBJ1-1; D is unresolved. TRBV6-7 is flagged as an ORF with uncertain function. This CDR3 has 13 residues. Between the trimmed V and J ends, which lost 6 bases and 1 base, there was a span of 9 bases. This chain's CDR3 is CASRDSGNTEAFF. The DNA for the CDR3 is TGTGCCAGCAGAGACTCGGGGAACACTGAAGCTTTCTTT.

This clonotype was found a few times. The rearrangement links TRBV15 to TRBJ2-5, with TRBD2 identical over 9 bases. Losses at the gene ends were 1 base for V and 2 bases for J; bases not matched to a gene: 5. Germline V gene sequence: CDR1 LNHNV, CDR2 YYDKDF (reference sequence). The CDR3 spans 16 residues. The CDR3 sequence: CATSRGVAGVQETQYF. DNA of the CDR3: TGTGCCACCAGCAGAGGGGTAGCGGGGGTACAAGAGACCCAGTACTTC.

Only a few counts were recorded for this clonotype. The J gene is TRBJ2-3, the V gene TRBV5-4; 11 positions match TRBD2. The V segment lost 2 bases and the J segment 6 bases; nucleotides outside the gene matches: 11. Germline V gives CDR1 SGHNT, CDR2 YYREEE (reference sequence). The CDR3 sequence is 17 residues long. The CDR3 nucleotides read TGTGCCAGCAGCTTATATAGCGGGGGGGCCTACAGCGATACGCAGTATTTT. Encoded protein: CASSLYSGGAYSDTQYF.

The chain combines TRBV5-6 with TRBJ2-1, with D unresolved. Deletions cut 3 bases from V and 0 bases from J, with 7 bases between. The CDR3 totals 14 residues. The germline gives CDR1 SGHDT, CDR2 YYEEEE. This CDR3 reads CASSYRSSYNEQFF. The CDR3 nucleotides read TGTGCCAGCAGCTACCGTAGCTCCTACAATGAGCAGTTCTTC.

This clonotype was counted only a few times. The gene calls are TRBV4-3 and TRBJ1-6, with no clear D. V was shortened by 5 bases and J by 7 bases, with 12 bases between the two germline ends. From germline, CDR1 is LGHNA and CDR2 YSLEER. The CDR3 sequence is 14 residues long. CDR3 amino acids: CASSFTPENSPLHF. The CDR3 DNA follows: TGCGCCAGCAGCTTCACCCCAGAGAATTCACCCCTCCACTTT.

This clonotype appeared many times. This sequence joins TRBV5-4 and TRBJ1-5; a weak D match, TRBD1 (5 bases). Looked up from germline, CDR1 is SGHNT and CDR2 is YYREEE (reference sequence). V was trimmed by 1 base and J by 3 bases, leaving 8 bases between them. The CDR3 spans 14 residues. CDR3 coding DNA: TGTGCCAGCAGCTTGCCAGGGTCCAATCAGCCCCAGCATTTT. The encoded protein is CASSLPGSNQPQHF.

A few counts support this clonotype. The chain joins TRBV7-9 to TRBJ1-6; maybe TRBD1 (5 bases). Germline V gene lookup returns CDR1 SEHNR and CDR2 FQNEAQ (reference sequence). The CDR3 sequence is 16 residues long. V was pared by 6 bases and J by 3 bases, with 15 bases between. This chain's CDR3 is CASSYSGGGYNSPLHF. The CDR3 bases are TGTGCCAGCAGTTACTCCGGGGGGGGCTATAATTCACCCCTCCACTTT.

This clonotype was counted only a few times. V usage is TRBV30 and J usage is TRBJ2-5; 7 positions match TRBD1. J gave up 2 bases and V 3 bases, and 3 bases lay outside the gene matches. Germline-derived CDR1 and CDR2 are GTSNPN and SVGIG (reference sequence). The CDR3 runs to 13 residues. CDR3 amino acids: CAWSGQEQETQYF. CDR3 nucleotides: TGTGCCTGGAGCGGACAGGAACAAGAGACCCAGTACTTC.

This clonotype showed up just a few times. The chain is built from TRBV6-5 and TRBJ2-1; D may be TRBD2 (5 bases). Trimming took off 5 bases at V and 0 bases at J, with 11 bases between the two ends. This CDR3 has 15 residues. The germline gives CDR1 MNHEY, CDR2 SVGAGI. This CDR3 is CASSIARYSYNEQFF. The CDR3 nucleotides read TGTGCCAGCAGTATAGCGCGTTACTCCTACAATGAGCAGTTCTTC.

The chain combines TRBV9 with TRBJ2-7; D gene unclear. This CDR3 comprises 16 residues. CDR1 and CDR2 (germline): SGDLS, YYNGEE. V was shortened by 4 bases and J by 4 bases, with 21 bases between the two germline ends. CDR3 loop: CASSPTLDWQYYEQYF. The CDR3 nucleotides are TGTGCCAGCAGCCCCACCCTTGACTGGCAGTATTACGAGCAGTACTTC.

DNA of the CDR3: TGTGCCAGCGGCGGACAGGGGGCAAACACCTTC. Protein sequence: CASGGQGANTF. The chain recombines TRBV11-2 with TRBJ1-2; TRBD1 matches at 11 bases. The CDR3 consists of 11 residues. Germline trimming cut 8 bases from V and 12 bases from J; bases unmatched to any gene: 5. Germline V gives CDR1 SGHAT, CDR2 FQNNGV.

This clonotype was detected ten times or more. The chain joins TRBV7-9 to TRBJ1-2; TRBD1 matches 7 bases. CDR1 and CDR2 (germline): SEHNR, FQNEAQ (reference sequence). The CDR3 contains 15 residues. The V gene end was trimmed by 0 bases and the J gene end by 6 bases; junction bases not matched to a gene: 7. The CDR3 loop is CASSLARTGRDGYTF. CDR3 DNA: TGTGCCAGCAGCTTAGCGCGGACAGGCAGAGATGGCTACACCTTC.

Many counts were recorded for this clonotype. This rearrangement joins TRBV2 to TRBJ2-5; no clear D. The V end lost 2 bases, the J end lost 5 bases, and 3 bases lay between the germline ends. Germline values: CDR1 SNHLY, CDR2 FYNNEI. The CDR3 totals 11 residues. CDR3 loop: CASSEYETQYF. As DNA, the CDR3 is TGTGCCAGCAGTGAATATGAGACCCAGTACTTC.

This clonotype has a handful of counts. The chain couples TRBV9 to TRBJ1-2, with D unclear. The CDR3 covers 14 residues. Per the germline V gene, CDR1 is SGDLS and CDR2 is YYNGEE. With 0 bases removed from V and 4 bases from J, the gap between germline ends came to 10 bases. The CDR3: CASSVGGATYGYTF. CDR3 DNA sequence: TGTGCCAGCAGCGTAGGGGGAGCGACCTATGGCTACACCTTC.

The CDR3, as DNA: TGCGCCAGCAGCTTGGGGGACAGAAACTATGGCTACACCTTC. Protein sequence: CASSLGDRNYGYTF. The gene calls are TRBV5-1 and TRBJ1-2, with 7 bases matching TRBD1. The CDR3 is 14 residues long. CDR1 and CDR2 (germline): SGHRS, YFSETQ. V lost 0 bases and J lost 2; bases outside the gene matches: 1.

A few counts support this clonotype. The CDR3 sequence: CASSLGREDGYTF. The CDR3 bases are TGCGCCAGCAGCTTGGGAAGGGAGGATGGCTACACCTTC. The rearrangement joins TRBV5-1 to TRBJ1-2; D gene unclear. Trimming pared 0 bases from V and 6 bases from J, leaving 9 bases between. From germline, CDR1 is SGHRS and CDR2 YFSETQ. This CDR3 is 13 amino acids long.

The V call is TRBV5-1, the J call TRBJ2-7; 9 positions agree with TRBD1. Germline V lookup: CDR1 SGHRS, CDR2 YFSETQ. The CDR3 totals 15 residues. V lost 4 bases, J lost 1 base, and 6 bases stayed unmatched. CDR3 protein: CASSPGTGISYEQYV. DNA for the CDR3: TGCGCCAGCAGCCCCGGGACAGGGATTTCCTACGAGCAGTACGTC.

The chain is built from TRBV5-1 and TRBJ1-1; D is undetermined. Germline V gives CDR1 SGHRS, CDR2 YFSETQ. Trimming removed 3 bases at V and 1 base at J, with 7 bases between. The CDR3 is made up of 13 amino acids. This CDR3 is CASSSEPNTEAFF. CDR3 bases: TGCGCCAGCAGCTCCGAACCGAACACTGAAGCTTTCTTT.